This T cell receptor (beta chain) was obtained from a study of graft-versus-host responses after intestinal transplantation (dated by TCRdb to the early 2020s). As for the study more broadly: Recipients received multivisceral, liver-intestinal, or isolated intestinal transplants. Alloreactive clones were identified by sequencing pre-transplant mixed lymphocyte reaction products and comparing them with unstimulated pre-transplant donor and recipient T cells. A peak of at least 4% donor T cells among recipient peripheral blood mononuclear cells was the definition used for donor T cell macrochimerism. Bulk TCR-beta CDR3 sequencing was used to track graft-versus-host and host-versus-graft alloreactive T cell clones in the graft, circulation and bone marrow after intestinal transplantation. The cohort enrolled under 30 intestinal transplant recipients, one of whom was a retransplant, and a few patients without pretransplant specimens were excluded. Rather than being sequenced by the commercial service, samples from a few later patients were sequenced in-house on an Illumina MiSeq and processed with MiXCR. Every recipient was given anti-thymocyte globulin induction, followed by around three years of maintenance tacrolimus and steroids.

This specimen's time point label, per the study, means: cells obtained before transplantation from donor or recipient. CD3+CD4+ and CD3+CD8+ populations were FACS-sorted from unstimulated pre-transplant donor and recipient cells taken from spleen or lymph nodes. V sheds 2 bases and J sheds 4 bases, leaving 12 bases between their ends. From the germline V gene, CDR1 is KGHSH and CDR2 is LQKENI. From cysteine to phenylalanine, the CDR3 is 15 amino acids long. Only the CDR3 DNA is retained, 45 bases long and in frame from the first base. The library was made by the immunoSEQ multiplex PCR assay. For most patients, genomic DNA was isolated using the Qiagen DNeasy Blood and Tissue Kit and was shipped frozen to Adaptive Biotechnologies for TCR sequencing. High-throughput TCR-beta CDR3 sequencing of genomic DNA from most patients was performed by Adaptive Biotechnologies. For the original study's pipeline: TCR sequencing data for roughly 18 patients were retrieved from Adaptive's ImmunoSEQ software; three other patients were processed with MiXCR and VDJtools. CD4 versus CD8 sorting errors were corrected by removing sequences found in both subsets at a frequency ratio below 5:1. CDR3 nucleotide sequences shared by donor and recipient were removed because the origin of these sequences could not be assigned. Alloreactive clones required at least 2-fold expansion over unstimulated cells and minimum CFSE-low frequency of 0.002% (template counts) or 0.001% (read counts). Mappable clones were those detected in sequenced pre-transplant spleen, lymph node, or MLR CFSE-low populations of the donor or recipient. Cumulative frequency of alloreactive clones was calculated as a percentage of all sequences weighted by copy number. TCRdb limited this immuneACCESS table to in-frame rearrangements with V and J called. A share of clones is missing; checked studies link under half to unresolved V genes, and the rest is unexplained. V, J and clone size reflect that table, while D and trimming were determined from the DNA. In this sample the table shows some 110,000 clones, about 90% of which occur a single time. In total, the top ten clones hold about 0.9% of the sample.

This clone turned up a few times. Its antigen is currently not known. One base away there is no much larger clone; base qualities are not given. Findings and caveats that apply to the study as a whole: Early after transplant, peak levels of circulating GvH clones were associated with declines in HvG clones. High GvH to HvG T cell clonal ratios were observed in the allografts of patients with donor T cell macrochimerism. Conclusions were limited by the relatively low number and heterogeneity of intestinal transplant patients. GvH clones turned up in recipient bone marrow, with some appearing earlier in ileal mucosa or blood, a pattern consistent with an intestinal mucosal origin.

This sequence uses TRBV18 and TRBJ2-4; the D gene identity is not certain. The TCR was taken from a human donor who received an intestinal transplant. Material: unstimulated CD4+ T cells sorted from spleen or lymph node cells, obtained before intestinal transplant. CDR3 sequence: CASSPGPHDKNIQYF. Here is the DNA: TGTGCCAGCTCACCAGGCCCACATGATAAAAACATTCAGTACTTC.